Presented here are 32 T cell receptor beta chains from one specimen sequenced in a study of blood T cell repertoires in COVID-19. This table comes from immunoSEQ multiplex PCR, and its TCRdb copy is limited to in-frame clones, with some not included. The data show 50,000 to 60,000 clones, about four fifths seen once. The sequenced sample was peripheral blood. These TCRs come from a human donor in a cohort sampled during active or convalescent COVID-19.

The rearrangement uses TRBV7-6 and TRBJ2-7; 9 bases fit TRBD2. Germline loops: CDR1 SGHVS, CDR2 FNYEAQ. J was trimmed by 2 bases and V by 5 bases; bases with no gene match: 4. The CDR3 covers 14 residues. The CDR3 is CASSTREGAYEQYF. Written as DNA, the CDR3 is TGTGCCAGCAGCACGCGGGAGGGGGCCTACGAGCAGTACTTC.

The chain joins TRBV19 to TRBJ1-4; 10 bases fit TRBD1. Trimming cost V 1 base and J 7 bases; bases outside gene matches: 0. CDR3 length equals 14 residues. Germline assignment: CDR1 LNHDA and CDR2 SQIVND (reference sequence). The CDR3 bases are TGTGCCAGTAGTATAGGACAGGGGGCTGAAAAACTGTTTTTT. This encodes CASSIGQGAEKLFF.

V gene TRBV19 combines with J gene TRBJ2-7; no clear D. V shed 8 bases and J shed 7 bases, with 18 bases lying between them. Looked up from germline, CDR1 is LNHDA and CDR2 is SQIVND (reference sequence). The CDR3 is made up of 13 amino acids. The DNA of the CDR3 is TGTGCCAGTTCGACCGGTGCCCGGAGAGAGCAGTACTTC. It encodes CASSTGARREQYF.

This clone was seen more than once but under ten times. The rearrangement uses TRBV6-6 and TRBJ1-5; 9 nucleotides match TRBD1. V shed 5 bases and J 1 base; nucleotides not matched to a gene: 9. This CDR3 comprises 17 residues. Germline V gene data show CDR1 as MNHNY and CDR2 as SVGAGI (reference sequence). The CDR3 DNA reads as TGTGCCAGCAGTCCAACAGGGGGCGCGAGGAGCAATCAGCCCCAGCATTTT. It encodes CASSPTGGARSNQPQHF.

This sequence joins TRBV9 and TRBJ1-2; D might be TRBD1 (6 bases). Germline loops: CDR1 SGDLS, CDR2 YYNGEE. The CDR3 is 15 residues long. V was clipped by 0 bases and J by 5 bases, with 14 bases between them. The CDR3 reads CASSVAQEGGYGYTF. DNA for the CDR3: TGTGCCAGCAGCGTAGCTCAGGAGGGGGGGTATGGCTACACCTTC.

The rearrangement joins TRBV7-2 to TRBJ2-3; D not resolved. V lost 2 bases and J 6 bases, leaving 3 bases between the germline ends. Germline loops: CDR1 SGHTA, CDR2 FQGNSA. The CDR3 totals 11 residues. CDR3 loop: CASSLYDTQYF. DNA of the CDR3: TGTGCCAGCAGCTTATATGATACGCAGTATTTT. The whole variable domain, filled in from reference TRBV7-2 and TRBJ2-3, reads GAGVSQSPSNKVTEKGKDVELRCDPISGHTALYWYRQSLGQGLEFLIYFQGNSAPDKSGLPSDRFSAERTGGSVSTLTIQRTQQEDSAVYLCASSLYDTQYFGPGTRLTVL.

This clone was detected once. The V and J genes are TRBV18 and TRBJ2-6, with 9 positions matching TRBD1. The CDR3 is 17 amino acids. CDR1 and CDR2 from the germline V gene are KGHSH and LQKENI. Unmatched junction bases numbered 9, after V lost 5 bases and J lost 4 bases. The CDR3 coding sequence is TGTGCCAGCTCAAGTCCCGGGACAGGGACCGGGGCCAACGTCCTGACTTTC. This translates into CASSSPGTGTGANVLTF.

The CDR3 nucleotides are TGTGCCAGCAGCCAAGGGGCTATCCAAGAGACCCAGTACTTC. Residues: CASSQGAIQETQYF. This chain uses TRBV4-2 with TRBJ2-5; D is uncertain. Germline values: CDR1 LGHNA, CDR2 YNFKEQ. Trimming left V 1 base short and J 1 base short, with 7 bases between. The CDR3 runs 14 residues.

In its sample, this clone was seen once. V is TRBV4-1 and J is TRBJ2-3; 9 nucleotides align to TRBD2. Germline-derived CDR1 and CDR2 are MGHRA and YSYEKL. The trim removed 0 bases at V and 2 bases at J, leaving 15 bases unmatched. The CDR3 loop spans 20 amino acids. The CDR3 loop reads CASSQDRSGGPDFLTDTQYF. As DNA, the CDR3 is TGCGCCAGCAGCCAAGATCGTAGCGGGGGCCCTGACTTCCTCACAGATACGCAGTATTTT.

The V gene is TRBV5-4, the J gene TRBJ2-3; TRBD2 might be the D (5 bases). Germline CDR1 is SGHNT and CDR2 is YYREEE (reference sequence). The V end was cut by 1 base, the J end by 5 bases, with 8 bases between. CDR3 length: 13 residues. CDR3 protein: CASSLLGRDTQYF. Here the CDR3 DNA reads TGTGCCAGCAGCTTGCTGGGGAGAGATACGCAGTATTTT.

The chain joins TRBV29-1 to TRBJ1-6, with D possibly TRBD1 on 5 matching bases. CDR1 is SQVTM, CDR2 ANQGSEA, per germline. With 4 bases removed from V and 7 bases from J, the gap between germline ends came to 26 bases. This CDR3 contains 18 residues. CDR3 loop: CSVAWAPLRVSLNSPLHF. The CDR3 DNA reads as TGCAGCGTTGCATGGGCCCCCCTCAGGGTATCATTGAATTCACCCCTCCACTTT.

This clone has just one count. This chain joins TRBV19 and TRBJ1-6, with D possibly TRBD1 on 6 matching bases. The CDR3 has 16 amino acids. The V end lost 3 bases, the J end lost 8 bases, and 17 bases lay between the germline ends. Germline CDR1 is LNHDA and CDR2 is SQIVND (reference sequence). The chain's CDR3 is CASSMTAGDGYSPLHF. CDR3 in DNA: TGTGCCAGTAGTATGACGGCAGGGGACGGCTATTCACCCCTCCACTTT.

This clone was found once. The chain uses TRBV10-2 and TRBJ2-3; TRBD2 aligns across 10 bases. Trimming cost V 6 bases and J 2 bases; bases outside gene matches: 5. The CDR3 contains 15 residues. Germline V gene data show CDR1 as WSHSY and CDR2 as SAAADI. This chain's CDR3 is CASSPAGGNTDTQYF. CDR3 nucleotide sequence: TGCGCCAGCAGCCCAGCGGGGGGGAACACAGATACGCAGTATTTT.

The J gene is TRBJ2-2, the V gene TRBV9, with 12 bases matching TRBD1. The V and J ends lost 4 bases and 9 bases, in that order; junction bases with no gene match: 10. Germline V gene sequence: CDR1 SGDLS, CDR2 YYNGEE. The CDR3 covers 16 residues. CDR3 residues: CASSSGTGGTARELFF. The CDR3 DNA reads TGTGCCAGCAGCAGTGGGACAGGGGGCACCGCGAGGGAGCTGTTTTTT.

This clone showed up just once. The genes are TRBV5-8 and TRBJ2-3; weak D call: TRBD1 (5 bases). Trimming left V 3 bases short and J 0 bases short, with 11 bases between. CDR1 and CDR2 from the germline V gene are SGHTS and YDEGEE. The CDR3 has 15 residues. The CDR3 sequence: CASSSAGYSTDTQYF. The CDR3 bases are TGTGCCAGCAGCTCGGCAGGGTATAGCACAGATACGCAGTATTTT.

This clone has just one count. The V and J genes are TRBV29-1 and TRBJ2-3; 8 bases line up with TRBD2. Trimming at V came to 7 bases and at J to 6 bases, leaving 3 bases not matched to a gene. The CDR3 length is 11 residues. Germline assignment: CDR1 SQVTM and CDR2 ANQGSEA. The CDR3 region is CSGRLADTQYF. The CDR3 nucleotides read TGCAGCGGAAGACTAGCGGATACGCAGTATTTT.

The sample holds a few counts of this clone. V is TRBV5-4 and J is TRBJ1-2; 7 bases agree with TRBD1. Losses at the gene ends were 3 bases for V and 6 bases for J; bases not matched to a gene: 8. Per germline, CDR1 SGHNT and CDR2 YYREEE (reference sequence). This CDR3 comprises 14 residues. The CDR3 sequence is CASSWGTGADGYTF. CDR3 DNA: TGTGCCAGCAGCTGGGGTACAGGGGCTGATGGCTACACCTTC.

In its sample, this clone was seen once. The CDR3 loop is CASTTRTGPNQPQHF. CDR3 in DNA: TGTGCCAGCACCACCCGGACAGGCCCGAATCAGCCCCAGCATTTT. The chain couples TRBV2 to TRBJ1-5; 7 bases are a match to TRBD1. The CDR3 runs 15 residues. V was pared by 7 bases and J by 4 bases, with 10 bases of the junction left unmatched. Germline V lookup: CDR1 SNHLY, CDR2 FYNNEI.

This clone was detected many times. This rearrangement joins TRBV27 to TRBJ2-1; TRBD2 matches at 11 bases. J gave up 3 bases and V 5 bases, and 3 bases lay outside the gene matches. The length of the CDR3 is 15 residues. The V gene's germline CDR1 is MNHEY and CDR2 SMNVEV (reference sequence). The CDR3 loop reads CASSPTSGNYNEQFF. The DNA of the CDR3 is TGTGCCAGCAGTCCGACTAGCGGGAACTACAATGAGCAGTTCTTC.

This clone was seen a few times. The V and J genes are TRBV9 and TRBJ1-1; possible D gene TRBD1, 5 bases. V was cut by 0 bases and J by 3 bases, with 12 bases left in between. Germline loops: CDR1 SGDLS, CDR2 YYNGEE. CDR3 length: 15 amino acids. The DNA of the CDR3 is TGTGCCAGCAGCGTAGGATGGGCCAGGGACACTGAAGCTTTCTTT. Its translation is CASSVGWARDTEAFF. Supplemented by reference TRBV9 and TRBJ1-1, the full variable domain reads DSGVTQTPKHLITATGQRVTLRCSPRSGDLSVYWYQQSLDQGLQFLIQYYNGEERAKGNILERFSAQQFPDLHSELNLSSLELGDSALYFCASSVGWARDTEAFFGQGTRLTVV.

This clone appeared once. CDR3 nucleotides: TGTGCCAGCAGCGGGGGACAGGGGGTTACTGAAGCTTTCTTT. It encodes CASSGGQGVTEAFF. This sequence joins TRBV9 and TRBJ1-1; 11 nucleotides line up with TRBD1. The J segment lost 5 bases and the V segment lost 3 bases, leaving 3 bases of the junction unmatched. Germline values: CDR1 SGDLS, CDR2 YYNGEE. The CDR3 runs 14 residues.

J is TRBJ1-5 and V is TRBV4-2; TRBD1 aligns across 9 bases. Germline CDR1 is LGHNA and CDR2 is YNFKEQ. CDR3 length: 18 amino acids. Unmatched junction bases numbered 12, after V lost 4 bases and J lost 2 bases. CDR3 region: CASSLGGTGKIGNQPQHF. The CDR3 region has the DNA TGTGCCAGCAGCCTTGGAGGGACAGGGAAGATCGGCAATCAGCCCCAGCATTTT.

This chain uses TRBV7-2 with TRBJ2-1; 8 bases are shared with TRBD1. The ends lost 5 bases at V and 1 base at J; junction bases unmatched: 7. The CDR3 runs to 16 residues. Germline V CDR1 and CDR2: SGHTA, FQGNSA. The CDR3: CASSGRTGPSYNEQFF. CDR3 DNA: TGTGCCAGCAGCGGTCGGACAGGGCCTTCCTACAATGAGCAGTTCTTC.

The CDR3 DNA is TGTGCCAGCAGTTCCAGGGGGCTCGATGGAAACACCATATATTTT. It is translated as CASSSRGLDGNTIYF. The rearrangement uses TRBV27 and TRBJ1-3; TRBD1 matches 8 bases. With 4 bases clipped from V and 3 bases from J, the junction kept 5 bases outside the gene matches. This CDR3 has 15 amino acids. CDR1 MNHEY and CDR2 SMNVEV come from the germline V gene (reference sequence).

The rearrangement uses TRBV5-6 and TRBJ2-1, with 11 bases aligning to TRBD2. Per germline, CDR1 SGHDT and CDR2 YYEEEE. V was pared by 2 bases and J by 5 bases, with 6 bases of the junction left unmatched. The CDR3 sequence is 16 residues long. CDR3: CASSFLAGGRDNEQFF. In nucleotides, the CDR3 is TGTGCCAGCAGCTTTCTAGCGGGGGGAAGGGACAATGAGCAGTTCTTC.

The rearrangement uses TRBV6-2 or TRBV6-3 and TRBJ2-2, with 10 bases that match TRBD2. Germline V gene lookup returns CDR1 MNHEY and CDR2 SVGEGT. The CDR3 runs 16 residues. V lost 0 bases to trimming and J lost 6 bases; unmatched junction nucleotides: 4. CDR3 coding DNA: TGTGCCAGCAGTTACTCTAGCGGGGGGTATGCCGGGGAGCTGTTTTTT. Translating gives CASSYSSGGYAGELFF.

The sample holds a few counts of this clone. V and J are TRBV4-3 and TRBJ2-7; 8 bases fit TRBD2. Germline V gene sequence: CDR1 LGHNA, CDR2 YSLEER. V lost 1 base to trimming and J lost 5 bases; unmatched junction nucleotides: 7. The CDR3 has 15 amino acids. This CDR3 reads CASSQAERGGHEQYF. The CDR3 bases are TGCGCCAGCAGCCAAGCCGAACGGGGGGGACACGAGCAGTACTTC.

V and J are TRBV30 and TRBJ1-1; the D gene is possibly TRBD1 (6 bases). Trimming took off 4 bases at V and 7 bases at J, with 13 bases between the two ends. The CDR3 sequence is 12 residues long. Germline V lookup: CDR1 GTSNPN, CDR2 SVGIG (reference sequence). CDR3 region: CAWTWGRNEAFF. The CDR3 DNA reads as TGTGCCTGGACTTGGGGGCGGAATGAAGCTTTCTTT.

The chain uses TRBV6-5 and TRBJ2-1, with 9 bases identical to TRBD2. Trimming took 7 bases from V and 6 from J; bases not matched to a gene: 7. The CDR3 spans 14 residues. CDR1 and CDR2 from the germline V gene are MNHEY and SVGAGI. The DNA of the CDR3 is TGTGCCAGCATCACGGGACTAGCCGCCAATGAGCAGTTCTTC. The encoded protein is CASITGLAANEQFF.

V gene TRBV2 combines with J gene TRBJ2-5; TRBD1 might be the D (7 bases). This CDR3 is built from 14 residues. Trimming pared 6 bases from V and 2 bases from J, leaving 13 bases between. Germline CDR1 and CDR2: SNHLY and FYNNEI. The CDR3 loop reads CASRRDRLQETQYF. The CDR3 nucleotides read TGTGCCAGCAGGCGGGACAGATTACAAGAGACCCAGTACTTC.

This sequence joins TRBV12-3 or TRBV12-4 and TRBJ1-2, with TRBD1 identical over 10 bases. The CDR3 is made up of 12 amino acids. Germline trimming cut 7 bases from V and 8 bases from J; bases unmatched to any gene: 4. Written as DNA, the CDR3 is TGTGCCAGCAACTCGGACAGGGGGGGCTACACCTTC. Protein: CASNSDRGGYTF.

This clone was recorded a few times. The V call is TRBV29-1, the J call TRBJ2-5; 11 bases align to TRBD1. CDR3 length: 15 residues. Losses at the gene ends were 7 bases for V and 5 bases for J; bases not matched to a gene: 12. Germline CDR1 SQVTM, CDR2 ANQGSEA. The CDR3 region is CSAQRDRGFVETQYF. The DNA of the CDR3 is TGCAGCGCTCAGAGGGACAGGGGGTTTGTGGAGACCCAGTACTTC.